One sample yielded the 7 T cell receptor beta chains listed below, sequenced in a study of T-cell reconstitution after alpha-beta-depleted transplantation in children. As it was prepared, the TCRbeta library received unique molecular identifiers. A single record per CDR3 protein comes from TCRdb applying MiXCR to the PCR reads. The sample has fewer than 700,000 distinct CDR3 sequences, approximately 12% seen once. The specimen comprised PBMCs, mostly from graft donor cells, sampled 360 days after TCRalphabeta/CD19-depleted stem cell transplant. The receptors here all came from a male patient younger than 18 who had a stem cell transplant for acute myeloid leukemia, so the T cells may come from the graft donor.

This clonotype turned up a few times. The V gene is TRBV11-2, the J gene TRBJ2-3; D tentatively reads TRBD1 or TRBD2 (5 bases each). V was trimmed by 3 bases and J by 3 bases, leaving 13 bases between them. This CDR3 has 15 amino acids. Germline V gives CDR1 SGHAT, CDR2 FQNNGV. The chain's CDR3 is CASSLTLGPTDTQYF. CDR3 nucleotide sequence: TGTGCCAGCAGCTTGACCTTGGGACCGACAGATACGCAGTATTTT.

This clonotype was counted ten times or more. V usage is TRBV29-1 and J usage is TRBJ2-5; 10 nucleotides line up with TRBD2. V lost 0 bases and J lost 2; bases outside the gene matches: 9. This CDR3 spans 17 amino acids. Germline lookup yields CDR1 SQVTM and CDR2 ANQGSEA. The CDR3 sequence: CSVEDPRKREGQETQYF. DNA for the CDR3: TGCAGCGTTGAAGATCCTAGAAAGCGGGAGGGTCAAGAGACCCAGTACTTC.

This clonotype has more than one count but fewer than ten. The chain couples TRBV29-1 to TRBJ2-5; TRBD1 agrees at 9 bases. J gave up 4 bases and V 7 bases, and 19 bases lay outside the gene matches. CDR1 is SQVTM and CDR2 is ANQGSEA in the germline V gene. This CDR3 contains 17 residues. CDR3 region: CSGIIPGLGQGVETQYF. The CDR3 DNA follows: TGCAGCGGAATAATACCGGGGTTGGGACAGGGTGTAGAGACCCAGTACTTC.

This clonotype was counted between two and nine times. This CDR3 reads CASSLDPTGISYEQYF. The DNA for the CDR3 is TGCGCCAGCAGCTTGGACCCTACAGGGATTTCCTACGAGCAGTACTTC. The chain employs TRBV5-1 and TRBJ2-7; D possibly corresponds to TRBD1 (6 bases). Germline lookup yields CDR1 SGHRS and CDR2 YFSETQ. V was trimmed by 0 bases and J by 1 base, leaving 14 bases between them. The CDR3 spans 16 residues.

J is TRBJ2-1 and V is TRBV6-2 or TRBV6-3; no firm D call. CDR1 and CDR2 (germline): MNHEY, SVGEGT. The CDR3 covers 20 residues. Trimming left V 4 bases short and J 2 bases short, with 27 bases between. CDR3 residues: CASSSYRGLRTGGAYNEQFF. The CDR3 nucleotides read TGTGCCAGCAGTTCCTATCGCGGATTGAGGACGGGCGGAGCCTACAATGAGCAGTTCTTC.

This clonotype was counted only a few times. This sequence joins TRBV29-1 and TRBJ2-5, with D perhaps TRBD1 or TRBD2 (5 bases each). From germline, CDR1 is SQVTM and CDR2 ANQGSEA. The CDR3 loop spans 12 amino acids. V was shortened by 8 bases and J by 7 bases, with 17 bases between the two germline ends. DNA for the CDR3: TGCAGCACCTCGTCCGGGGCTGGGACCCAGTACTTC. It codes for CSTSSGAGTQYF. The whole variable domain, remainder taken from reference TRBV29-1 and TRBJ2-5, is SAVISQKPSRDICQRGTSLTIQCQVDSQVTMMFWYRQQPGQSLTLIATANQGSEATYESGFVIDKFPISRPNLTFSTLTVSNMSPEDSSIYLCSTSSGAGTQYFGPGTRLLVL.

The genes are TRBV29-1 and TRBJ1-5; D is ambiguous. CDR3 length: 13 amino acids. The germline gives CDR1 SQVTM, CDR2 ANQGSEA. V was cut by 8 bases and J by 4 bases, with 15 bases left in between. The CDR3 here is CSSTTNLNQPQHF. CDR3 nucleotide sequence: TGCAGCTCCACAACAAACCTTAATCAGCCCCAGCATTTT.